The subject of this entry is one T cell receptor beta chain. Sequencing used immunoSEQ multiplex PCR; TCRdb keeps in-frame clones, though not all of them. The sample lists fewer than 110,000 clones; roughly 90% were seen once. This CDR3 has 13 amino acids. J was trimmed by 5 bases and V by 3 bases; bases with no gene match: 3. CDR1 and CDR2 from the germline V gene are MDHEN and SYDVKM. This sample is part of a study of blood T cell repertoires in COVID-19. Study-wide background: Material from acute and convalescent COVID-19 was sourced from the United States, Italy and Spain.

The receptor comes from a middle-aged man with active or convalescent COVID-19. The chain links TRBV28 to TRBJ1-2, with 7 bases lining up with TRBD1. Sample: peripheral blood. This CDR3 is CASSLKQGYGYTF. As DNA, the CDR3 is TGTGCCAGCAGTTTGAAACAGGGGTATGGCTACACCTTC.